This T cell receptor beta chain was captured in a study of T cell repertoires in cytomegalovirus infection. Trimming removed 5 bases from V and 7 bases from J, with 9 bases in between. The CDR3 length is 13 residues. Per germline, CDR1 SGHVT and CDR2 SQSDAQ. TCRdb redid the calling of the reads with MiXCR, one entry per CDR3 protein. The sample carries about half a million distinct CDR3 sequences, roughly a third recorded once. Study results and limitations: Ex vivo responses were dominated by HLA-C-restricted CMV-specific TCR beta clonotypes.

This clonotype was picked up a small number of times. Its antigen is undetermined. The rearrangement uses TRBV7-4 and TRBJ1-6, with D possibly TRBD1 on 6 matching bases. The TCR originated in a human donor in good health (CMV status not recorded). Some clones in this sample may be carry-over from other donors' samples. Sequencing used cultured PBMCs, obtained from culture after CMV antigen stimulation. The DNA for the CDR3 is TGTGCCAGCAGCGGACAGCTGAATTCACCCCTCCACTTT. This encodes CASSGQLNSPLHF.